This TCR beta chain is drawn from a study of beta chain features in type 1 diabetes. Study-level findings and limits: TCRB CDR3 length was moderately but significantly reduced in all four CD4+ subsets of Type 1 diabetes patients.

Expressed TCRB transcripts were sequenced, since all the RNA that had been isolated was reverse transcribed. Generated by immunoSEQ multiplex PCR, the TCRdb table keeps only in-frame clones and is missing some. The sample lists 600,000 to 700,000 clones, around 15% seen once, with about 0.02% in the top ten. Comment on this clone: What it binds is not known.

The germline V gene encodes CDR1 KGHSH and CDR2 LQKENI. This CDR3 has 15 residues. V lost 3 bases to trimming and J lost 1 base, with 12 bases between them. Sequencing used naive CD4+ T cells from blood. This chain uses TRBV18 with TRBJ1-1; D unclear. The clonotype originates from a man between 18 and 29 years old with type 1 diabetes. CDR3 sequence reads: CASSPIKVWNTEAFF. DNA for the CDR3: TGTGCCAGCTCACCGATCAAAGTTTGGAACACTGAAGCTTTCTTT.